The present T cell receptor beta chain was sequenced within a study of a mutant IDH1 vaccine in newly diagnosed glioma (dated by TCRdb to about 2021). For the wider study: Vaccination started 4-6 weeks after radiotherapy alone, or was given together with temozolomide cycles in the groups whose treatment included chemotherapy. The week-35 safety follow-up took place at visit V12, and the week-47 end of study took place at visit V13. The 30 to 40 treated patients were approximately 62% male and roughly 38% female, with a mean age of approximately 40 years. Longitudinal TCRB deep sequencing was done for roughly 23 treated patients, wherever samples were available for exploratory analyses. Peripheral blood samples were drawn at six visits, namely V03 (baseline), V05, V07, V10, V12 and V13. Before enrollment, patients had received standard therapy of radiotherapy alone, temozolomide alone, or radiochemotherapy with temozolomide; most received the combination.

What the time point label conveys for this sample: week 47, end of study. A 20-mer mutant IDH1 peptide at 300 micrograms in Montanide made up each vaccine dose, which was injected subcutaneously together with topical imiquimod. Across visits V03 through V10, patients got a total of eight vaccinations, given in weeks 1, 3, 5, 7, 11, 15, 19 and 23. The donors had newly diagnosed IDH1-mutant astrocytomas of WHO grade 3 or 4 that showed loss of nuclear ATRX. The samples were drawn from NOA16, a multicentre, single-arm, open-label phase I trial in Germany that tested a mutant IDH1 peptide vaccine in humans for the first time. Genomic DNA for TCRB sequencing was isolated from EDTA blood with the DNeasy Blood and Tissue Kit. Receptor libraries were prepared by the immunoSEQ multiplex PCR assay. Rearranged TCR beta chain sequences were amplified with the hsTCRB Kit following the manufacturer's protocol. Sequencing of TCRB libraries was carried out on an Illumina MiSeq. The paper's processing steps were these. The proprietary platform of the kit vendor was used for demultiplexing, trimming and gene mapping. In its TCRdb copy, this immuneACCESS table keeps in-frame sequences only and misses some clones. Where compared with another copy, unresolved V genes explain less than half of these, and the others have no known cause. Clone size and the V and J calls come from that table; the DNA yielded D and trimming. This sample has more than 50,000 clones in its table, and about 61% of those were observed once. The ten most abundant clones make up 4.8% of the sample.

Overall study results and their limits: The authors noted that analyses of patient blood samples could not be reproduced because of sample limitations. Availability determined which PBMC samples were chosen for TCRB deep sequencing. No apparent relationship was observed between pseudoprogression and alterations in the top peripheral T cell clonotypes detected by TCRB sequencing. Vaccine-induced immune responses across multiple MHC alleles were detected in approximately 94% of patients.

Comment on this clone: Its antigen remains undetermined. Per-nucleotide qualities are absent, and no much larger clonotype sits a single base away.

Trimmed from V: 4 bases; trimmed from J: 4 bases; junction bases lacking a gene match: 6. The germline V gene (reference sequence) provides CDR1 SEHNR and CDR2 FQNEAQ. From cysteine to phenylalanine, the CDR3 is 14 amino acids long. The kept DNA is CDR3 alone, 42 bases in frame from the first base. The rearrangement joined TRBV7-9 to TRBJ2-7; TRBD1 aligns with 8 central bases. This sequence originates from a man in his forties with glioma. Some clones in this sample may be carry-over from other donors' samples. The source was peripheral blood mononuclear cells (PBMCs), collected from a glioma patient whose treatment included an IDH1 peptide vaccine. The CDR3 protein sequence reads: CASSSQGAGYEQYF. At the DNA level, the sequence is TGTGCCAGCAGCTCTCAGGGGGCAGGGTACGAGCAGTACTTC.